Here is one TCR beta chain with its context. Relative to the germline gene, one junction end is altered; a read error may explain this. Three rounds of nested PCR, following a modified ARM-PCR protocol, produced the TCRbeta library. TCRdb re-analysed the multiplex PCR reads in MiXCR, keeping a single row per CDR3 protein. Among approximately 120,000 distinct CDR3 sequences, 66% were seen once, and the ten largest hold more than 10%. CDR1 and CDR2 from the germline V gene are SGHRS and YFSETQ. The CDR3 consists of 14 residues. The data stem from a study of tumor and adjacent non-tumor tissue in lung cancer. Study context: Each sample yielded some 4 million productive TCRbeta reads on average.

No cell sorting was done before RNA was extracted from the tissue. Between August and November 2014, newly diagnosed, chemotherapy-naive lung cancer patients underwent thoracic surgery in China. The sample taken for sequencing was lung tumor tissue. The chain combines TRBV5-1 with TRBJ1-1; 8 bases match TRBD1. The TCR comes from a man under 40 with non-small cell lung cancer. CDR3 bases: TGCGCCAGCAGCTTGGCCGGGACAGGAGATGAAGCTTGCTTT. Amino acid sequence: CASSLAGTGDEACF.